This is a list of T cell receptor beta chains from one sample in a study of cytomegalovirus exposure and HLA in healthy donors. TCRdb keeps only in-frame clones here, not all; method: immunoSEQ multiplex PCR. The sample lists around 100,000 clones; approximately 78% were seen once. Input material: PBMCs. Receptor source: a middle-aged woman in good health and CMV-seronegative. The CDR3 runs from the conserved cysteine through the conserved F or W. The D gene is left open where the match is weak. Part of the rows lack a size; the others show once, few, many or a class for expanded clones.

abundance,j_gene,d_gene,v_gene,CDR3nt,CDR3aa
NA,TRBJ1-1,NA,TRBV23-1,TGCGCCAGCAGTCAGGTCGGACAGTGGGGACGGGGGAACACTGAAGCTTTCTTT,CASSQVGQWGRGNTEAFF
NA,TRBJ2-3,NA,TRBV7-2,TGTGCCAGCAACCTTGAGAGCACAGATACGCAGTATTTT,CASNLESTDTQYF
NA,TRBJ1-1,TRBD1,TRBV28,TGTGCCAGCACCAACAGGGGGCGAACTGAAGCTTTCTTT,CASTNRGRTEAFF
NA,TRBJ1-5,NA,TRBV6-1,TGTGCCAGCAGAACTAACGGTTATAGCAATCAGCCCCAGCATTTT,CASRTNGYSNQPQHF
NA,TRBJ1-2,TRBD1,TRBV29-1,TGCAGCGTTGACCGGGGACAGAGCGCTAACTATGGCTACACCTTC,CSVDRGQSANYGYTF
NA,TRBJ2-7,NA,TRBV7-9,TGTGCCAGCAGCCCCCCGGGAACCTACGAGCAGTACTTC,CASSPPGTYEQYF
NA,TRBJ2-5,NA,TRBV19,TGTGCCAGTAGTATTGGCTCGGAGACCCAGTACTTC,CASSIGSETQYF
NA,TRBJ2-1,TRBD2,TRBV7-9,TGTGCCAGCGGAAGAGCGGGAGGGCCCAACAATGAGCAGTTCTTC,CASGRAGGPNNEQFF
NA,TRBJ2-7,TRBD1,TRBV11-3,TGTGCCAGCAGCTTCCGGACAGGGGCCTCCTACGAGCAGTACTTC,CASSFRTGASYEQYF
few,TRBJ1-2,NA,TRBV2,TGTGCCAGCAGTACGGGTGATACCTTC,CASSTGDTF
NA,TRBJ2-7,NA,TRBV5-4,TGTGCCAGCACCCCCGAGGGAGCCCACTCCTACGAGCAGTACTTC,CASTPEGAHSYEQYF
NA,TRBJ1-1,TRBD1,TRBV7-8,TGTGCCAGCAGCAAACAGGGGGACCTTACTTGGTACACTGAAGCTTTCTTT,CASSKQGDLTWYTEAFF
NA,TRBJ2-5,TRBD1,TRBV7-9,TGTGCCAGCAGGTCGGGACAGGCGCTACGTCAAGAGACCCAGTACTTC,CASRSGQALRQETQYF
NA,TRBJ1-1,NA,TRBV20-1,TGCAGTGCTAGTGGCCTAGGTGGGGCTTTCTTT,CSASGLGGAFF
NA,TRBJ2-1,TRBD2,TRBV5-6,TGTGCCAGCAGCTTTGGCCTAGCGGGAATGGATGAGCAGTTCTTC,CASSFGLAGMDEQFF
few,TRBJ2-1,TRBD2,TRBV10-1,TGCGCCAGCAGTGAAGCGGGAGGGCGTTACAATGAGCAGTTCTTC,CASSEAGGRYNEQFF
NA,TRBJ2-7,NA,TRBV13,TGTGCCACCTCGGACAGTTCTTCCTACGAGCAGTACTTC,CATSDSSSYEQYF
once,TRBJ2-7,TRBD2,TRBV5-4,TGTGCCAGCAGCTCGGGACTAGCGGGCACCTACGAGCAGTACTTC,CASSSGLAGTYEQYF
few,TRBJ2-1,TRBD2,TRBV9,TGTGCCAGTTCCGGGACTAGCGGGTCACTTGCCTACAATGAGCAGTTCTTC,CASSGTSGSLAYNEQFF
NA,TRBJ2-4,NA,TRBV7-9,TGTGCCAGCAGCTTTCAAACGGCCTACGGAGGCAAAAACATTCAGTACTTC,CASSFQTAYGGKNIQYF
NA,TRBJ1-1,TRBD1,TRBV28,TGTGCCAGCAGTTTTGAAATGATGGGACAGGGGCCGACCACTGAAGCTTTCTTT,CASSFEMMGQGPTTEAFF
NA,TRBJ2-3,TRBD2,TRBV30,TGTGCCTGGATTGGGACTAGCGGCATTCATACGCAGTATTTT,CAWIGTSGIHTQYF
NA,TRBJ2-3,NA,TRBV18,TGTGCCAGCTCACCCGGGCTCACCGGGGGGTATTTT,CASSPGLTGGYF
NA,TRBJ1-1,TRBD1,TRBV27,TGTGCCAGCATTCGCTCCGGACAGGCCCTCAAAGCTTTCTTT,CASIRSGQALKAFF
few,TRBJ2-5,NA,TRBV7-9,TGTGCCAGCAGCTCAACTCACGGACTCCAAGAGACCCAGTACTTC,CASSSTHGLQETQYF
few,TRBJ2-3,TRBD2,TRBV5-1,TGCGCCAGCAGCCAAACTAGCGGGATCACAGATACGCAGTATTTT,CASSQTSGITDTQYF
NA,TRBJ1-2,TRBD1,TRBV19,TGTGCCAGTAGTAAAGGGCTGGGGGACAGGGGGCGGAAAGGCTACACCTTC,CASSKGLGDRGRKGYTF
few,TRBJ1-1,NA,TRBV30,TGTGCCTGGAGCCGACAGGTTGAAGCTTTCTTT,CAWSRQVEAFF
NA,TRBJ2-7,NA,TRBV5-6,TGTGCCAGCAGCTCGGAGGTCTCTAGTGAATACGAGCAGTACTTC,CASSSEVSSEYEQYF
NA,TRBJ2-5,NA,TRBV2,TGTGCCAGCAGTGGTAACAGGGGGGGAGAGACCCAGTACTTC,CASSGNRGGETQYF
NA,TRBJ2-7,TRBD2,TRBV4-3,TGCGCCAGCAGCCAGGGGACTAGCGGAAACTACGAGCAGTACTTC,CASSQGTSGNYEQYF
NA,TRBJ2-1,TRBD1,TRBV6-6,TGTGCCAGCATACGGACAGGGGGACACAATGAGCAGTTCTTC,CASIRTGGHNEQFF
NA,TRBJ1-1,NA,TRBV28,TGTGCCAGCAGTCCTTTCTCGGGGAACACTGAAGCTTTCTTT,CASSPFSGNTEAFF
NA,TRBJ1-1,NA,TRBV28,TGTGCCAGCAGTTCCACAAATTGGAACACTGAAGCTTTCTTT,CASSSTNWNTEAFF
NA,TRBJ1-4,NA,TRBV7-9,TGTTCCAGCAGCTTAATCGGGGGTGAAAAACTGTTTTTT,CSSSLIGGEKLFF
NA,TRBJ1-1,TRBD1,TRBV5-1,TGCGCCAGCACCTTGACAGGGGCGAACACTGAAGCTTTCTTT,CASTLTGANTEAFF
NA,TRBJ2-1,TRBD2,TRBV2,TGTGCCAGCAGGGAGCGGGATTCATACAATGAGCAGTTCTTC,CASRERDSYNEQFF
NA,TRBJ2-7,NA,TRBV4-3,TGCGCCAGCAGCCAACAACGGGTGAGCTACGAGCAGTACTTC,CASSQQRVSYEQYF
NA,TRBJ2-1,TRBD2,TRBV5-5,TGTGCCAGCAGCTTTTTCCTAGCGGGGATCCACAATGAGCAGTTCTTC,CASSFFLAGIHNEQFF
once,TRBJ1-2,NA,TRBV6-5,TGTGCCAGCAGTTACTCAGGGAGCAACTATGGCTACACCTTC,CASSYSGSNYGYTF
NA,TRBJ2-3,NA,TRBV6-6,TGTGCCAGCAGTTACCCGGGTTCGGGAGATACGCAGTATTTT,CASSYPGSGDTQYF